This TCR beta chain was identified during a study of T cell responses to AZD1222 COVID-19 vaccine. In the study overall: Second-dose intervals of approximately 4 or approximately 12 weeks were pooled.

TCRdb's table, derived via immunoSEQ multiplex PCR, lists solely in-frame clones and lacks some. The data hold some 100,000 clones, with about nine tenths observed a single time. The receptor's source is an adult in good health. The sample consisted of peripheral blood, taken on day 0 of AZD1222 vaccination.

The CDR3 loop reads CASSPEQASQPQHF. CDR3 sequence (DNA): TGTGCCAGCAGCCCTGAACAGGCTAGTCAGCCCCAGCATTTT. The chain employs TRBV5-5 and TRBJ1-5; a weak D match, TRBD1 (5 bases). The length of the CDR3 is 14 residues. Per germline, CDR1 SGHKS and CDR2 YYEKEE (reference sequence). Trimming stripped 4 bases from V and 6 bases from J, with 14 bases between.